These T cell receptor beta chains were read from a single sample in a study of T cells in tuberculosis. Clones were sequenced by immunoSEQ multiplex PCR, and TCRdb holds only the in-frame ones, with some missing. Here the sample spans approximately 22,000 clones, about 85% being singletons. The sample consisted of PBMCs, taken at tuberculosis diagnosis. These receptors originate from an adult with tuberculosis. CDR3s include the opening cysteine and the closing phenylalanine or tryptophan. D genes are given only for firm matches. A row's size may be missing; if present it is once, few, many or a size class.

V gene,J gene,clone size,D gene,CDR3 protein,CDR3 DNA
TRBV19,TRBJ1-2,.,.,CASSSREGGGGYTF,TGTGCCAGTAGTTCCCGAGAGGGAGGAGGTGGCTACACCTTC
TRBV9,TRBJ1-3,few,.,CASSGAGLDSGNTIYF,TGTGCCAGCAGCGGGGCGGGACTGGACTCTGGAAACACCATATATTTT
TRBV7-9,TRBJ2-7,.,TRBD1,CASSDRTGVYEQYF,TGTGCCAGCAGCGATCGGACAGGGGTCTACGAGCAGTACTTC
TRBV4-1,TRBJ2-2,.,.,CASSQDLGYAGELFF,TGCGCCAGCAGCCAAGATCTCGGGTATGCCGGGGAGCTGTTTTTT
TRBV30,TRBJ2-1,.,TRBD1,CAWRISGQGLYNEQFF,TGTGCCTGGAGGATTTCAGGACAGGGGCTCTACAATGAGCAGTTCTTC
TRBV25-1,TRBJ1-3,.,TRBD1,CASSKTDRVLSGNTIYF,TGTGCCAGCAGTAAGACGGACAGGGTGTTATCTGGAAACACCATATATTTT
TRBV10-3,TRBJ1-5,once,.,CAISGGGGGQPQHF,TGTGCCATCAGTGGCGGCGGGGGAGGACAGCCCCAGCATTTT
TRBV7-2,TRBJ1-3,.,TRBD1,CASTDRGQGNTIYF,TGTGCCAGCACCGACAGGGGGCAAGGAAACACCATATATTTT
TRBV27,TRBJ1-2,.,TRBD1,CASSLYGQGDGYTF,TGTGCCAGCAGTTTATACGGTCAGGGGGATGGCTACACCTTC
TRBV11-2,TRBJ2-1,.,.,CASSSGGFGKNNEQFF,TGTGCCAGCAGCTCAGGGGGGTTCGGGAAAAACAATGAGCAGTTCTTC
TRBV28,TRBJ2-1,.,.,CASNNLWADTYNEQFF,TGTGCCAGCAATAATTTATGGGCGGACACCTACAATGAGCAGTTCTTC
TRBV19,TRBJ2-5,.,TRBD2,CASTAGAGGSSETQYF,TGTGCCAGTACCGCTGGAGCGGGAGGTTCCTCTGAGACCCAGTACTTC
TRBV28,TRBJ1-5,few,.,CASFGQKNQPQHF,TGTGCCAGCTTCGGACAGAAGAATCAGCCCCAGCATTTT
TRBV6-5,TRBJ2-7,.,TRBD1,CASSYGYRGNEQYF,TGTGCCAGCAGTTACGGCTACAGGGGAAACGAGCAGTACTTC
TRBV6-1,TRBJ2-5,.,.,CASSKGGGVETQYF,TGTGCCAGCAGTAAGGGGGGGGGTGTAGAGACCCAGTACTTC
TRBV6-6,TRBJ1-4,.,TRBD1,CASSDGTGKVKLFF,TGTGCCAGCAGTGACGGGACAGGGAAAGTAAAACTGTTTTTT
TRBV10-1,TRBJ1-5,few,.,CASSKGQGNQPQHF,TGCGCCAGCAGTAAGGGGCAAGGTAATCAGCCCCAGCATTTT
TRBV4-3,TRBJ2-2,.,.,CASSLQTHTGELFF,TGCGCCAGCAGCCTGCAGACTCACACCGGGGAGCTGTTTTTT
TRBV5-1,TRBJ2-1,once,.,CASTLDSYNEQFF,TGCGCAAGCACACTTGACTCTTACAATGAGCAGTTCTTC
TRBV5-6,TRBJ1-1,.,.,CASSLIQSNTEAFF,TGTGCCAGCAGCTTAATCCAGTCTAACACTGAAGCTTTCTTT
TRBV19,TRBJ1-4,.,.,CASTQQGSNEKLFF,TGTGCCAGTACTCAACAGGGCTCTAATGAAAAACTGTTTTTT
TRBV5-6,TRBJ2-7,.,TRBD1,CASSFGTAAYEQYF,TGTGCCAGCAGCTTTGGGACAGCCGCCTACGAGCAGTACTTC
TRBV27,TRBJ2-3,.,TRBD2,CASSLGLAGGRGDTQYF,TGTGCCAGCAGTTTGGGACTAGCGGGAGGGCGAGGAGATACGCAGTATTTT
TRBV5-3,TRBJ2-1,once,TRBD2,CARSLSGGSSYNEQFF,TGTGCCAGAAGCCTTAGCGGGGGGAGCTCCTACAATGAGCAGTTCTTC
TRBV10-2,TRBJ2-5,.,TRBD1,CASSPGQGAGETQYF,TGCGCCAGCAGCCCGGGACAGGGGGCCGGGGAGACCCAGTACTTC
TRBV7-9,TRBJ1-5,.,TRBD1,CATSGTDSNQPQHF,TGTGCCACCTCCGGGACAGATAGCAATCAGCCCCAGCATTTT
TRBV11-2,TRBJ2-7,.,TRBD1,CASSLYGAGGTYEQYF,TGTGCCAGCAGCCTTTATGGGGCAGGGGGTACCTACGAGCAGTACTTC
TRBV15,TRBJ1-1,.,TRBD1,CATRFQGQLNTEAFF,TGTGCCACCAGGTTCCAGGGACAGTTGAACACTGAAGCTTTCTTT
TRBV7-6,TRBJ2-5,.,TRBD2,CASSLGLAGVQETQYF,TGTGCCAGCAGCTTAGGACTAGCGGGCGTTCAAGAGACCCAGTACTTC
TRBV6-5,TRBJ2-1,once,.,CANRPKQFF,TGTGCCAACAGGCCTAAGCAGTTCTTC
TRBV27,TRBJ1-5,.,.,CASRQFSNQPQHF,TGTGCCAGCAGACAGTTTAGCAATCAGCCCCAGCATTTT
TRBV7-2,TRBJ2-3,.,.,CASSPLATDTQYF,TGTGCCAGCAGCCCCTTAGCCACAGATACGCAGTATTTT
TRBV6-1,TRBJ2-7,.,.,CASNWIQGEQYF,TGTGCCAGCAATTGGATACAGGGCGAGCAGTACTTC
TRBV5-4,TRBJ2-7,.,.,CASSYSGGGGQYF,TGTGCCAGCAGCTATTCGGGGGGCGGTGGGCAGTACTTC
TRBV19,TRBJ2-1,once,TRBD2,CANPLGLRQFF,TGTGCCAACCCCTTGGGACTACGTCAGTTCTTC